This TCR beta chain was recorded in a study of tumor and adjacent non-tumor tissue in lung cancer. At the level of the study: Around 4.4 million productive TCRbeta reads were obtained per sample on average.

TCRbeta libraries were built with three rounds of nested PCR, modified from ARM-PCR. MiXCR, applied by TCRdb to the multiplex PCR reads, yields one record per CDR3 protein. Here the sample spans 71,000 or so distinct CDR3 sequences, roughly 80% being singletons. The CDR3 consists of 16 residues. No cell sorting was done before RNA was extracted from the tissue. Worth noting for this clonotype: At one end the junction does not follow the germline gene, possibly because of a read error.

Material: lung tumor tissue. This chain connects TRBV12-3 or TRBV12-4 to TRBJ2-3, with 9 bases fitting TRBD1. The source of this sequence is a woman aged 45-60 years with non-small cell lung cancer. The CDR3: CARSRRQGGSTDTQYF. The CDR3 DNA reads as TGTGCCAGAAGTAGAAGACAGGGGGGAAGCACAGATACGCAATATTTT.